One sample yielded the 4 T cell receptor beta chains listed below, sequenced in a study of human T cells and chemical hapten exposure. As for time point: patch test 1, 2 weeks after DPC sensitization. Treatment here: therapeutic diphenylcyclopropenone sensitization with weekly scalp DPC. One entry per CDR3 protein results from TCRdb running MiXCR on the RACE reads. The table lists around 99,000 distinct CDR3 sequences, roughly 12% of them singletons, with over 2% in the top ten. The sequenced sample was whole blood, obtained in connection with sensitization to the hapten diphenylcyclopropenone (DPC). The receptors were sampled from a woman aged 35 to 49 with alopecia areata. Some clones in this sample may be carry-over from other donors' samples.

This chain connects TRBV9 to TRBJ1-2; 8 bases are shared with TRBD1. The CDR3 runs 15 residues. The germline V gene encodes CDR1 SGDLS and CDR2 YYNGEE. V lost 4 bases, J lost 4 bases, and 9 bases stayed unmatched. The CDR3 sequence: CASSPRDRQTYGYTF. The DNA of the CDR3 is TGTGCCAGCAGCCCCCGGGACAGGCAAACCTATGGCTACACCTTC.

The chain carries TRBV5-6 and TRBJ1-1; D gene ambiguous. The CDR3 sequence is 13 residues long. CDR1 and CDR2 (germline): SGHDT, YYEEEE. Trimming pared 1 base from V and 1 base from J, leaving 5 bases between. The CDR3 nucleotides read TGTGCCAGCAGCTTGAGGACGAACACTGAAGCTTTCTTT. Its translation: CASSLRTNTEAFF.

This clonotype appeared many times. V gene TRBV12-3 or TRBV12-4 combines with J gene TRBJ2-3; 10 nucleotides line up with TRBD2. The J segment lost 5 bases and the V segment lost 3 bases, leaving 8 bases of the junction unmatched. This CDR3 comprises 16 residues. In DNA, the CDR3 is TGTGCCAGCAGTTTTTCGAGCGGGAGGGCCCTAGATACGCAGTATTTT. Its translation: CASSFSSGRALDTQYF.

The chain employs TRBV28 and TRBJ2-5; D is possibly TRBD2 (6 bases). Germline CDR1 reads MDHEN; CDR2 reads SYDVKM. Trimming removed 6 bases from V and 5 bases from J, with 22 bases in between. The CDR3 runs to 16 residues. The CDR3 is CASRLPGTPRAETQYF. The CDR3, as DNA: TGTGCCAGCAGACTGCCCGGGACTCCCCGAGCGGAGACCCAGTACTTC.